This entry concerns a single T cell receptor (beta chain). What it recognizes is unknown. Use of 60 Vbeta and 13 Jbeta primers characterized the PCR. Data came from immunoSEQ multiplex PCR; TCRdb stores just in-frame clones and leaves some out. The sample has fewer than 150,000 clones. The sample originates from a study of cytomegalovirus exposure and HLA in healthy donors. Broader study findings: Previously analyzed data showed that most TCR beta V segments were productive at a frequency of about 90% or about 30%. The classifier, whose performance was assessed in both the original and validation cohorts, reportedly diagnosed cytomegalovirus status with high specificity and sensitivity. Presence/absence comparisons presumed near-even sequencing depth among donors.

This CDR3 has 14 amino acids. Trimming removed 4 bases from V and 0 bases from J, with 10 bases in between. The V gene's germline CDR1 is KGHSH and CDR2 LQKENI. The V call is TRBV18, the J call TRBJ2-7; possibly TRBD1 for D (5 bases). Sequencing used PBMCs. The receptor's source is an older woman in good health and CMV-seronegative. The CDR3 DNA reads TGTGCCAGCTCACAGGACACCGCCTCCTACGAGCAGTACTTC. Amino acids: CASSQDTASYEQYF.